A single sample gave rise to the 30 T cell receptor beta chains below, sequenced in a study of OX40 agonist ivuxolimab in advanced cancers. Clones were sequenced by immunoSEQ multiplex PCR, and TCRdb holds only the in-frame ones, with some missing. The data hold 65,000 to 80,000 clones, with 84% observed a single time. The specimen comprised CD4+ or CD8+ T cells sorted from blood, sampled in a trial of the OX40 agonist ivuxolimab. These receptors originate from an adult with an advanced solid tumor such as melanoma, head and neck, liver or kidney cancer.

The V and J genes are TRBV30 and TRBJ2-1; TRBD2 aligns across 15 bases. Germline CDR1 GTSNPN, CDR2 SVGIG (reference sequence). The CDR3 extends over 15 amino acids. Losses at the gene ends were 5 bases for V and 9 bases for J; bases not matched to a gene: 8. CDR3 residues: CAWSWTSGRGGEQFF. The CDR3 DNA follows: TGTGCCTGGTCCTGGACTAGCGGGAGGGGTGGTGAGCAGTTCTTC.

This clone came up once. V and J are TRBV7-8 and TRBJ1-2, with a possible D match to TRBD1 (6 bases). CDR1 and CDR2 (germline): SGHVS, FQNEAQ. Trimming took off 5 bases at V and 4 bases at J, with 23 bases between the two ends. The length of the CDR3 is 17 residues. The CDR3 sequence is CASSPAAQRGGLYGYTF. The CDR3 nucleotides are TGTGCCAGCAGCCCAGCCGCTCAGAGGGGGGGCCTCTATGGCTACACCTTC.

This clone turned up a few times. The rearrangement uses TRBV10-2 and TRBJ2-7; a possible D gene is TRBD2 (6 bases). CDR1 is WSHSY, CDR2 SAAADI, per germline. The CDR3 is 12 residues long. V was cut by 8 bases and J by 9 bases, with 17 bases left in between. The CDR3 bases are TGCGCCAGCGGGGAGGTGGGATTTGCGCAGTACTTC. Protein product: CASGEVGFAQYF.

The V gene is TRBV5-4, the J gene TRBJ1-1; possible D gene TRBD1, 6 bases. The germline gives CDR1 SGHNT, CDR2 YYREEE (reference sequence). V was clipped by 0 bases and J by 3 bases, with 12 bases between them. CDR3 length: 15 residues. The chain's CDR3 is CASSLARTGHTEAFF. The CDR3, as DNA: TGTGCCAGCAGCTTGGCCCGAACAGGGCACACTGAAGCTTTCTTT.

V is TRBV6-1 and J is TRBJ2-7, with 9 positions matching TRBD2. The CDR3 has 15 residues. After removal of 5 bases from V and 3 bases from J, the junction contained 8 bases not matched to a gene. Germline V gene data show CDR1 as MNHNS and CDR2 as SASEGT. In DNA, the CDR3 is TGTGCCAGCAGTCCAGTGACTAGCGGATACTACGAGCAGTACTTC. Its translation: CASSPVTSGYYEQYF.

The chain couples TRBV6-5 to TRBJ1-5; D not certain. Trimming cost V 6 bases and J 3 bases, with 12 bases left between them. The CDR3 is 14 residues long. In germline, CDR1 is MNHEY, CDR2 SVGAGI. The CDR3 nucleotides read TGTGCCAGCAGCCATCGACGGAACAATCAGCCCCAGCATTTT. Protein product: CASSHRRNNQPQHF.

The chain links TRBV5-1 to TRBJ2-3; 7 bases are a match to TRBD2. Germline V gives CDR1 SGHRS, CDR2 YFSETQ. The CDR3 sequence is 15 residues long. Trimming removed 2 bases from V and 0 bases from J; junction bases left unmatched: 3. CDR3 loop: CASSLAGTSTDTQYF. The CDR3 region has the DNA TGCGCCAGCAGCTTAGCGGGAACTAGCACAGATACGCAGTATTTT.

This sequence joins TRBV5-6 and TRBJ1-3, with D possibly matching TRBD1 (5 bases). Per the germline V gene, CDR1 is SGHDT and CDR2 is YYEEEE. The CDR3 totals 15 residues. V shed 2 bases and J shed 4 bases, with 13 bases lying between them. The CDR3 DNA reads as TGTGCCAGCAGCTTTCGTGGGACGGTAGGAAACACCATATATTTT. It is translated as CASSFRGTVGNTIYF.

The chain uses TRBV19 and TRBJ2-5; D call uncertain. Trimming removed 5 bases at V and 4 bases at J, with 17 bases between. From germline, CDR1 is LNHDA and CDR2 SQIVND (reference sequence). This CDR3 spans 15 amino acids. CDR3 coding DNA: TGTGCCAGTAGTCCGTCGAAGTATCTCGGAGAGACCCAGTACTTC. Residues: CASSPSKYLGETQYF.

The chain joins TRBV6-6 to TRBJ1-2; D unresolved. V dropped 7 bases and J dropped 2 bases, with 8 bases sitting between them. Germline assignment: CDR1 MNHNY and CDR2 SVGAGI (reference sequence). CDR3 length: 12 residues. Written as DNA, the CDR3 is TGTGCCAGCACCGAACGGAACTATGGCTACACCTTC. This sequence encodes CASTERNYGYTF.

In this sample, this clone turned up once. Other DNA sequences of this sample code for an identical CDR3. The chain recombines TRBV14 with TRBJ1-2; D gene unclear. CDR1 and CDR2 (germline): SGHDN, FVKESK. V lost 1 base and J lost 5, with 5 bases in between. The CDR3 spans 12 residues. The CDR3 DNA sequence: TGTGCCAGCAGCCAAGCCGGGTATGGCTACACCTTC. Translated, it gives CASSQAGYGYTF.

This chain links TRBV7-2 with TRBJ2-1; no definite D call. The CDR3 extends over 15 amino acids. From germline, CDR1 is SGHTA and CDR2 FQGNSA. Trimming pared 5 bases from V and 3 bases from J, leaving 14 bases between. The chain's CDR3 is CASSPRRADYNEQFF. The CDR3 nucleotides read TGTGCCAGCAGCCCACGTCGGGCAGACTACAATGAGCAGTTCTTC.

V and J are TRBV18 and TRBJ1-4, with a possible D match to TRBD1 (6 bases). Looked up from germline, CDR1 is KGHSH and CDR2 is LQKENI. This CDR3 contains 15 residues. Between the trimmed V and J ends, which lost 1 base and 11 bases, there was a span of 17 bases. The CDR3: CASSPQTGNEEKLFF. The DNA for the CDR3 is TGTGCCAGCTCACCACAAACAGGGAACGAGGAGAAACTGTTTTTT.

V is TRBV28 and J is TRBJ1-2; TRBD1 agrees at 10 bases. The germline gives CDR1 MDHEN, CDR2 SYDVKM. V lost 5 bases to trimming and J lost 5 bases; unmatched junction nucleotides: 5. The CDR3 sequence is 14 residues long. DNA for the CDR3: TGTGCCAGCAGTGCGACAGGGGGCTCGTATGGCTACACCTTC. This encodes CASSATGGSYGYTF.

The V gene is TRBV27, the J gene TRBJ1-6; D not certain. The V end was cut by 0 bases, the J end by 7 bases, with 13 bases between. The CDR3 consists of 16 residues. Looked up from germline, CDR1 is MNHEY and CDR2 is SMNVEV (reference sequence). The CDR3 reads CASSLSYPRVNSPLHF. CDR3 in DNA: TGTGCCAGCAGTTTATCCTACCCGAGGGTGAATTCACCCCTCCACTTT.

The V gene is TRBV6-5, the J gene TRBJ1-1, with D perhaps TRBD1 (5 bases). V was pared by 2 bases and J by 4 bases, with 11 bases between. This CDR3 has 14 residues. The germline V gene has CDR1 MNHEY and CDR2 SVGAGI. The CDR3 here is CASSYRGSGTEAFF. CDR3 coding DNA: TGTGCCAGCAGTTACAGGGGCTCAGGCACTGAAGCTTTCTTT.

This sequence joins TRBV29-1 and TRBJ2-2; 8 bases match TRBD1. This CDR3 is built from 14 residues. Germline values: CDR1 SQVTM, CDR2 ANQGSEA. V gave up 6 bases and J gave up 3 bases; unmatched junction bases: 6. In DNA form, the CDR3 reads TGCAGCGTGATGGACAGGGATTACACCGGGGAGCTGTTTTTT. It encodes CSVMDRDYTGELFF.

The V and J genes are TRBV5-4 and TRBJ2-1; D gene unclear. CDR1 and CDR2 from the germline V gene are SGHNT and YYREEE (reference sequence). The CDR3 runs 13 residues. Between the trimmed V and J ends, which lost 0 bases and 6 bases, there was a span of 7 bases. Here the CDR3 reads CASSLGRRNEQFF. DNA for the CDR3: TGTGCCAGCAGCTTGGGTAGGCGCAATGAGCAGTTCTTC.

The CDR3 DNA reads as TGTGCCTCAAGACGGGAGAACACTGAAGCTTTCTTT. Translation: CASRRENTEAFF. The J gene is TRBJ1-1, the V gene TRBV10-3; D is unresolved. Trimming removed 11 bases at V and 1 base at J, with 11 bases between. The germline V gene encodes CDR1 ENHRY and CDR2 SYGVKD. The CDR3 spans 12 residues.

V and J are TRBV19 and TRBJ1-1; TRBD1 agrees at 7 bases. This CDR3 comprises 15 residues. From germline, CDR1 is LNHDA and CDR2 SQIVND (reference sequence). V trimming: 3 bases; J trimming: 5 bases; junction bases outside the gene matches: 9. The CDR3 here is CASSISTGVVTEAFF. CDR3 nucleotide sequence: TGTGCCAGTAGTATTAGCACAGGGGTAGTAACTGAAGCTTTCTTT.

The J gene is TRBJ1-4, the V gene TRBV9; a weak D match, TRBD1 (5 bases). Germline values: CDR1 SGDLS, CDR2 YYNGEE. V was cut by 4 bases and J by 5 bases, with 18 bases left in between. The CDR3 runs 16 residues. The CDR3, as DNA: TGTGCCAGCAGCCCGACTCCCTGGGGCTTCAATGAAAAACTGTTTTTT. Translating it yields CASSPTPWGFNEKLFF.

The V gene is TRBV11-2, the J gene TRBJ1-5, with a possible D match to TRBD1 (6 bases). CDR3 length equals 16 residues. The germline V and J ends were trimmed by 5 bases and 2 bases, with 16 bases remaining between them. Germline values: CDR1 SGHAT, CDR2 FQNNGV. The CDR3 here is CASSKNRAQGNQPQHF. The CDR3 region has the DNA TGTGCCAGCAGCAAGAACAGGGCTCAGGGCAATCAGCCCCAGCATTTT. Together with reference TRBV11-2 and TRBJ1-5, the CDR3 gives the full variable domain: EAGVAQSPRYKIIEKRQSVAFWCNPISGHATLYWYQQILGQGPKLLIQFQNNGVVDDSQLPKDRFSAERLKGVDSTLKIQPAKLEDSAVYLCASSKNRAQGNQPQHFGDGTRLSIL.

The chain recombines TRBV14 with TRBJ2-1, with TRBD2 matching 8 bases. V trimming: 2 bases; J trimming: 7 bases; junction bases outside the gene matches: 7. CDR1 is SGHDN, CDR2 FVKESK, per germline. The CDR3 is 15 amino acids. In nucleotides, the CDR3 is TGTGCCAGCAGCCAACCCGGGGGGGCCGAGAATGAGCAGTTCTTC. This encodes CASSQPGGAENEQFF.

CDR3 residues: CASSFIRAPYEQYF. The DNA of the CDR3 is TGTGCCAGCAGCTTCATCCGGGCCCCATACGAGCAGTACTTC. The rearrangement links TRBV5-5 to TRBJ2-7; D gene unclear. The CDR3 is 14 residues long. The germline V and J ends were trimmed by 2 bases and 4 bases, with 13 bases remaining between them. Germline CDR1 and CDR2: SGHKS and YYEKEE (reference sequence).

The chain is built from TRBV6-1 and TRBJ1-1; D gene uncertain. The CDR3 extends over 13 amino acids. The germline CDR1 and CDR2 sequences are MNHNS and SASEGT. The V end lost 7 bases, the J end lost 1 base, and 10 bases lay between the germline ends. The CDR3 here is CASNRAPNTEAFF. CDR3 DNA sequence: TGTGCCAGCAATCGGGCACCGAACACTGAAGCTTTCTTT.

The V call is TRBV28, the J call TRBJ1-5; D may be TRBD1 (6 bases). The V gene lost 10 bases and the J gene lost 0 bases, with 16 bases spanning the gap. The CDR3 is 15 residues long. Germline V gene data show CDR1 as MDHEN and CDR2 as SYDVKM. CDR3 nucleotide sequence: TGTGCCACGATCCGGGGGGCTGGTAGCAATCAGCCCCAGCATTTT. Translated: CATIRGAGSNQPQHF.

This clone showed up many times. The CDR3 is CASSSGTATEAFF. The CDR3 coding sequence is TGTGCCAGCAGCTCCGGGACAGCCACTGAAGCTTTCTTT. The V call is TRBV7-9, the J call TRBJ1-1, with TRBD1 matching 7 bases. The J segment lost 4 bases and the V segment lost 4 bases, leaving 3 bases of the junction unmatched. This CDR3 has 13 amino acids. In germline, CDR1 is SEHNR, CDR2 FQNEAQ (reference sequence).

This chain uses TRBV7-2 with TRBJ2-5, with D possibly being TRBD2 (6 bases). V was trimmed by 5 bases and J by 7 bases, leaving 17 bases between them. This CDR3 spans 14 amino acids. The V gene's germline CDR1 is SGHTA and CDR2 FQGNSA. CDR3 protein: CASSTNYRAGTQYF. CDR3 DNA: TGTGCCAGCAGCACAAACTACCGAGCGGGGACCCAGTACTTC.

This chain connects TRBV4-3 to TRBJ1-2, with TRBD1 matching over 9 bases. Germline assignment: CDR1 LGHNA and CDR2 YSLEER. The J segment lost 4 bases and the V segment lost 3 bases, leaving 6 bases of the junction unmatched. The CDR3 extends over 15 amino acids. This CDR3 reads CASSQGPTGGYGYTF. CDR3 sequence (DNA): TGCGCCAGCAGCCAGGGGCCGACAGGGGGCTATGGCTACACCTTC.

This clone occurred a few times. CDR3 sequence (DNA): TGTGCCAGCAGCTTGACAGGGGGCTCTGGGGCCAACGTCCTGACTTTC. Translation gives CASSLTGGSGANVLTF. The chain joins TRBV7-2 to TRBJ2-6; 9 bases agree with TRBD1. This CDR3 region has 16 residues. Germline V gene sequence: CDR1 SGHTA, CDR2 FQGNSA. V gave up 3 bases and J gave up 0 bases; unmatched junction bases: 0. Full variable domain (rest looked up from reference TRBV7-2 and TRBJ2-6): GAGVSQSPSNKVTEKGKDVELRCDPISGHTALYWYRQSLGQGLEFLIYFQGNSAPDKSGLPSDRFSAERTGGSVSTLTIQRTQQEDSAVYLCASSLTGGSGANVLTFGAGSRLTVL.